This T cell receptor beta chain is drawn from a study of CD8 T cells in ankylosing spondylitis. General study points: Disease-linked clones had a CD8+ phenotype and relatively low frequency in peripheral blood.

The sample holds many counts of this clonotype. Antigen specificity is unknown. V shed 0 bases and J shed 7 bases, with 10 bases lying between them. The CDR3 extends over 14 amino acids. Germline CDR1 is SGDLS and CDR2 is YYNGEE. TCRdb analysed the 5' RACE reads with MiXCR anew, one entry per CDR3 protein. The table shows more than 35,000 distinct CDR3 sequences, with 2.7% occurring only once. The specimen sequenced was blood, either unsorted or a sorted T cell fraction (not recorded which). The source of this sequence is a male donor with ankylosing spondylitis or in good health (not recorded which). This chain connects TRBV9 to TRBJ2-2, with D maybe TRBD2 (5 bases). The CDR3: CASSVVLEGGELFF. The CDR3, as DNA: TGTGCCAGCAGCGTAGTTCTTGAGGGCGGGGAGCTGTTTTTT.